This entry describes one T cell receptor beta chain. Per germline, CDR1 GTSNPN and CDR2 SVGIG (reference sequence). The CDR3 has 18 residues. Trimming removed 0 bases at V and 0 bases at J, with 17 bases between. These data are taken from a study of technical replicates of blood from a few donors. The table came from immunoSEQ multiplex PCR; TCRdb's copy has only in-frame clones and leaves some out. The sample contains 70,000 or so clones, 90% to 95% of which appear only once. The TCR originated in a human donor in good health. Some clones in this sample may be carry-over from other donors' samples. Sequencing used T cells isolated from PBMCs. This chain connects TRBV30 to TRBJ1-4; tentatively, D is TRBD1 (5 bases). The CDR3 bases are TGTGCCTGGAGTGTATCGATATTCGACAGAACAACTAATGAAAAACTGTTTTTT. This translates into CAWSVSIFDRTTNEKLFF.